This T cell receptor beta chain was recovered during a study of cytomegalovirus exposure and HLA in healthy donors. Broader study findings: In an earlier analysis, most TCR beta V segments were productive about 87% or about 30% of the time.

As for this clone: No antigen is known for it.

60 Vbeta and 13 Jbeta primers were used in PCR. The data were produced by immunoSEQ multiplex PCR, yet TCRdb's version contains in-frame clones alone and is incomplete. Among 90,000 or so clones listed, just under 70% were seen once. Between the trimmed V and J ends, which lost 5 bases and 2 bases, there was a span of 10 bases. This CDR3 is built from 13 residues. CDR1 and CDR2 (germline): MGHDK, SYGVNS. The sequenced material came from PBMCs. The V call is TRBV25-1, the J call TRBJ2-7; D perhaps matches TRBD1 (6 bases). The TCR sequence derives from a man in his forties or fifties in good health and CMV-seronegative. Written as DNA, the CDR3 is TGTGCCAGCAGTCGAACAGGGCCCTACGAGCAGTACTTC. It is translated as CASSRTGPYEQYF.